These 32 T cell receptor beta chains originate from one sample sequenced in a study of blood T cell repertoires in COVID-19. Generated by immunoSEQ multiplex PCR, the TCRdb table keeps only in-frame clones and is missing some. The profile shows hundreds of thousands of clones, roughly 85% of them singletons. The sequencing sample was made of peripheral blood. Every receptor here comes from a man over 45 with active or convalescent COVID-19.

This sequence joins TRBV2 and TRBJ2-7, with D unresolved. Looked up from germline, CDR1 is SNHLY and CDR2 is FYNNEI. Trimming took off 5 bases at V and 5 bases at J, with 10 bases between the two ends. The CDR3 has 12 residues. CDR3 coding DNA: TGTGCCAGCAGTCAAGACATCCACGAGCAGTACTTC. Translation: CASSQDIHEQYF.

This clone was seen a few times. The chain joins TRBV19 to TRBJ2-7; tentatively, D is TRBD2 (6 bases). The germline V gene has CDR1 LNHDA and CDR2 SQIVND (reference sequence). The germline V and J ends were trimmed by 4 bases and 4 bases, with 11 bases remaining between them. This CDR3 is built from 13 residues. DNA for the CDR3: TGTGCCAGTAGTAGTGGGGGGAAGTACGAGCAGTACTTC. Translating gives CASSSGGKYEQYF.

The chain is built from TRBV7-9 and TRBJ1-2, with D perhaps matching TRBD1 (6 bases). V was clipped by 5 bases and J by 4 bases, with 11 bases between them. This CDR3 contains 13 residues. CDR1 is SEHNR and CDR2 is FQNEAQ in the germline V gene (reference sequence). CDR3 coding DNA: TGTGCCAGCAGCCCGCGGGGGCTCTATGGCTACACCTTC. The encoded protein is CASSPRGLYGYTF.

This chain links TRBV18 with TRBJ1-2; 7 nucleotides match TRBD1. V dropped 6 bases and J dropped 6; count of bases not matched to a gene: 4. In germline, CDR1 is KGHSH, CDR2 LQKENI. The CDR3 runs 12 residues. CDR3 nucleotide sequence: TGTGCCAGCTCGCCTCAGGGGGATGGCTACACCTTC. Its translation: CASSPQGDGYTF.

This clone was counted once. This same CDR3 is encoded by further DNA sequences in the sample. The genes are TRBV2 and TRBJ1-1; 8 nucleotides match TRBD1. The CDR3 is 14 residues long. The V gene's germline CDR1 is SNHLY and CDR2 FYNNEI. J was trimmed by 0 bases and V by 4 bases; bases with no gene match: 1. CDR3 coding DNA: TGTGCCAGCAGTGGACAGGGGATGAACACTGAAGCTTTCTTT. This translates into CASSGQGMNTEAFF.

The chain combines TRBV5-6 with TRBJ1-1; D might be TRBD1 (5 bases). The CDR3 extends over 13 amino acids. Germline values: CDR1 SGHDT, CDR2 YYEEEE. Trimming shortened V by 2 bases and J by 4 bases, and 9 bases separated the two germline ends. CDR3 sequence: CASSFVRGTEAFF. The CDR3 region has the DNA TGTGCCAGCAGCTTCGTAAGGGGCACTGAAGCTTTCTTT.

The chain couples TRBV10-3 to TRBJ2-7; a possible D gene is TRBD2 (5 bases). From germline, CDR1 is ENHRY and CDR2 SYGVKD. Between the trimmed V and J ends, which lost 2 bases and 9 bases, there was a span of 17 bases. This CDR3 is 14 amino acids long. In DNA form, the CDR3 reads TGTGCCATCAGTGAGGTGAGGAGGCGCCCCGGGCAGTACTTC. This gives the protein CAISEVRRRPGQYF.

The genes are TRBV18 and TRBJ2-2; 7 nucleotides agree with TRBD1. The CDR3 runs to 13 residues. Germline-derived CDR1 and CDR2 are KGHSH and LQKENI. The junction had 0 bases not matched to a gene; V was cut back by 3 bases and J by 5 bases. The CDR3 here is CASSPGQTGELFF. The DNA for the CDR3 is TGTGCCAGCTCACCGGGACAGACCGGGGAGCTGTTTTTT.

This clone was observed a single time. V gene TRBV7-8 combines with J gene TRBJ1-2, with D possibly being TRBD1 (5 bases). Trimming took 3 bases from V and 2 from J, leaving 19 bases between them. CDR3 length equals 17 residues. Germline CDR1 is SGHVS and CDR2 is FQNEAQ. The CDR3 here is CASSFLGGAPGNYGYTF. CDR3 bases: TGTGCCAGCAGCTTCCTTGGTGGGGCCCCCGGGAACTATGGCTACACCTTC.

V usage is TRBV30 and J usage is TRBJ2-3; TRBD1 might be the D (6 bases). This CDR3 has 13 residues. Germline CDR1 GTSNPN, CDR2 SVGIG (reference sequence). V lost 1 base and J lost 4, with 9 bases in between. Written as DNA, the CDR3 is TGTGCCTGGAGTGCCAGACAGGCAGATACGCAGTATTTT. The encoded protein is CAWSARQADTQYF.

The V and J genes are TRBV27 and TRBJ1-5; D is perhaps TRBD1 (5 bases). Germline loops: CDR1 MNHEY, CDR2 SMNVEV (reference sequence). The CDR3 spans 14 residues. Trimming pared 0 bases from V and 11 bases from J, leaving 14 bases between. As DNA, the CDR3 is TGTGCCAGCAGTTTATCGTCAGGGCTCTTGGCCCAGCATTTT. Amino acid sequence: CASSLSSGLLAQHF.

This sequence joins TRBV19 and TRBJ2-1; 7 bases line up with TRBD2. V trimming: 5 bases; J trimming: 9 bases; junction bases outside the gene matches: 7. The CDR3 loop spans 13 amino acids. Germline-derived CDR1 and CDR2 are LNHDA and SQIVND (reference sequence). The CDR3 sequence: CASSPRREGEQFF. CDR3 in DNA: TGTGCCAGTAGTCCCCGGAGGGAGGGTGAGCAGTTCTTC. Drawing the rest from reference TRBV19 and TRBJ2-1, the complete variable domain is DGGITQSPKYLFRKEGQNVTLSCEQNLNHDAMYWYRQDPGQGLRLIYYSQIVNDFQKGDIAEGYSVSREKKESFPLTVTSAQKNPTAFYLCASSPRREGEQFFGPGTRLTVL.

The chain links TRBV5-1 to TRBJ1-1, with D unclear. V was shortened by 0 bases and J by 0 bases, with 6 bases between the two germline ends. The CDR3 contains 14 residues. Germline assignment: CDR1 SGHRS and CDR2 YFSETQ. The chain's CDR3 is CASSLAPMNTEAFF. The CDR3 nucleotides read TGCGCCAGCAGCTTGGCCCCCATGAACACTGAAGCTTTCTTT.

The chain has TRBV30 and TRBJ1-2, with a weak D call TRBD1 (5 bases). Germline CDR1 reads GTSNPN; CDR2 reads SVGIG (reference sequence). V was shortened by 3 bases and J by 4 bases, with 15 bases between the two germline ends. CDR3 length: 14 residues. The CDR3: CAWSEEGGGYGYTF. CDR3 bases: TGTGCCTGGAGCGAGGAGGGTGGGGGCTATGGCTACACCTTC.

This chain joins TRBV25-1 and TRBJ1-6; D may be TRBD1 (5 bases). Germline CDR1 MGHDK, CDR2 SYGVNS. The V end lost 3 bases, the J end lost 6 bases, and 9 bases lay between the germline ends. This CDR3 is 14 amino acids long. The CDR3: CASSEAGRNSPLHF. The CDR3 region has the DNA TGTGCCAGCAGTGAGGCGGGGCGTAATTCACCCCTCCACTTT.

This clone was seen a single time. The V and J genes are TRBV7-2 and TRBJ2-1; 10 bases align to TRBD2. Germline V lookup: CDR1 SGHTA, CDR2 FQGNSA. The CDR3 has 15 residues. Trimming at V came to 0 bases and at J to 10 bases, leaving 6 bases not matched to a gene. CDR3 amino acids: CASSLASGGIEEQFF. CDR3 nucleotides: TGTGCCAGCAGCTTAGCTAGCGGGGGGATCGAGGAGCAGTTCTTC.

The sample holds many counts of this clone. The chain recombines TRBV28 with TRBJ1-5; D is perhaps TRBD1 (6 bases). V was clipped by 8 bases and J by 9 bases, with 23 bases between them. The length of the CDR3 is 15 residues. CDR1 and CDR2 (germline): MDHEN, SYDVKM. CDR3 in DNA: TGTGCCAGCCATTCATCCAGGGGTTTATTATGGCCCCAGCATTTT. Its translation: CASHSSRGLLWPQHF.

V is TRBV7-9 and J is TRBJ1-4; TRBD1 matches 10 bases. The V gene end was trimmed by 6 bases and the J gene end by 6 bases; junction bases not matched to a gene: 4. The CDR3 is made up of 14 amino acids. Germline lookup yields CDR1 SEHNR and CDR2 FQNEAQ (reference sequence). The CDR3 spells CASSGTGEHEKLFF. CDR3 DNA: TGTGCCAGCAGTGGGACAGGGGAACATGAAAAACTGTTTTTT.

This clone was counted a few times. The chain carries TRBV7-9 and TRBJ1-2; D unresolved. Trimming removed 2 bases at V and 5 bases at J, with 3 bases between. Per germline, CDR1 SEHNR and CDR2 FQNEAQ (reference sequence). CDR3 length: 11 amino acids. The CDR3 sequence: CASSLYYGYTF. The CDR3 DNA reads TGTGCCAGCAGCTTATATTATGGCTACACCTTC.

The rearrangement uses TRBV29-1 and TRBJ2-5; a possible D gene is TRBD2 (5 bases). The germline V and J ends were trimmed by 5 bases and 0 bases, with 13 bases remaining between them. The CDR3 has 14 amino acids. CDR1 is SQVTM and CDR2 is ANQGSEA in the germline V gene. The CDR3 DNA sequence: TGCAGCGTTCTGGGTCTCGGGGACCAAGAGACCCAGTACTTC. It encodes CSVLGLGDQETQYF.

J is TRBJ2-1 and V is TRBV2; 11 bases agree with TRBD2. Germline V lookup: CDR1 SNHLY, CDR2 FYNNEI. This CDR3 has 15 residues. Trimming removed 5 bases from V and 6 bases from J; junction bases left unmatched: 6. Here the CDR3 reads CASSYTSGSGNEQFF. In nucleotides, the CDR3 is TGTGCCAGCAGTTACACTAGCGGGAGTGGCAATGAGCAGTTCTTC.

The chain combines TRBV7-3 with TRBJ2-1, with D hard to call. V lost 1 base and J 10 bases, leaving 14 bases between the germline ends. This CDR3 has 14 residues. Germline V CDR1 and CDR2: SGHTA, FQGTGA. The CDR3 loop reads CASSLRAPPAEQFF. In DNA, the CDR3 is TGTGCCAGCAGCTTAAGGGCCCCCCCGGCGGAGCAGTTCTTC.

V gene TRBV6-5 combines with J gene TRBJ1-3; the D gene is possibly TRBD1 (5 bases). This CDR3 is built from 15 residues. Germline V CDR1 and CDR2: MNHEY, SVGAGI. V was cut by 6 bases and J by 1 base, with 13 bases left in between. Here the CDR3 reads CASSPQTGSGNTIYF. The CDR3, as DNA: TGTGCCAGCAGCCCCCAAACAGGTTCTGGAAACACCATATATTTT.

This clone was counted between two and nine times. This CDR3 reads CATSRDPQNYEQYF. DNA of the CDR3: TGTGCCACCAGCAGAGACCCACAGAACTACGAGCAGTACTTC. The V and J genes are TRBV15 and TRBJ2-7; D uncertain. This CDR3 has 14 amino acids. Germline loops: CDR1 LNHNV, CDR2 YYDKDF (reference sequence). The V end lost 0 bases, the J end lost 3 bases, and 9 bases lay between the germline ends. Full variable domain (remainder filled in from reference TRBV15 and TRBJ2-7): DAMVIQNPRYQVTQFGKPVTLSCSQTLNHNVMYWYQQKSSQAPKLLFHYYDKDFNNEADTPDNFQSRRPNTSFCFLDIRSPGLGDTAMYLCATSRDPQNYEQYFGPGTRLTVT.

The chain combines TRBV5-8 with TRBJ1-6, with 8 bases lining up with TRBD1. The CDR3 loop spans 15 amino acids. CDR1 is SGHTS and CDR2 is YDEGEE in the germline V gene. The V segment lost 2 bases and the J segment 7 bases; nucleotides outside the gene matches: 5. This chain's CDR3 is CASSFGTGRNSPLHF. CDR3 nucleotide sequence: TGTGCCAGCAGCTTCGGGACAGGACGAAATTCACCCCTCCACTTT. Variable domain in full (rest from reference TRBV5-8 and TRBJ1-6): EAGVTQSPTHLIKTRGQQATLRCSPISGHTSVYWYQQALGLGLQFLLWYDEGEERNRGNFPPRFSGRQFPNYSSELNVNALELEDSALYLCASSFGTGRNSPLHFGNGTRLTVT.

The genes are TRBV11-1 and TRBJ1-2; TRBD1 agrees at 11 bases. The CDR3 consists of 16 residues. CDR1 and CDR2 (germline): SGHAT, FQDESV (reference sequence). V gave up 2 bases and J gave up 6 bases; unmatched junction bases: 8. The CDR3 region is CASSLRTGGAGDGYTF. In DNA form, the CDR3 reads TGTGCCAGCAGCTTAAGGACAGGGGGCGCAGGGGATGGCTACACCTTC.

V usage is TRBV6-5 and J usage is TRBJ2-4; D is possibly TRBD2 (6 bases). CDR1 MNHEY and CDR2 SVGAGI come from the germline V gene. The CDR3 extends over 15 amino acids. Trimming shortened V by 4 bases and J by 3 bases, and 13 bases separated the two germline ends. The CDR3 protein is CASSSPREVKNIQYF. The CDR3 nucleotides are TGTGCCAGCAGTTCCCCGAGGGAGGTCAAAAACATTCAGTACTTC.

The chain recombines TRBV6-5 with TRBJ2-3, with 7 bases matching TRBD2. This CDR3 region has 14 residues. Germline V gene lookup returns CDR1 MNHEY and CDR2 SVGAGI. The V segment lost 11 bases and the J segment 5 bases; nucleotides outside the gene matches: 13. This CDR3 reads CASRAGAQGDTQYF. The CDR3 nucleotides are TGTGCCTCTAGGGCGGGAGCGCAAGGAGATACGCAGTATTTT.

V and J are TRBV3-1 (or the pseudogene TRBV3-2) and TRBJ2-3; D may be TRBD2 (6 bases). Looked up from germline, CDR1 is LGHDT and CDR2 is YNNKEL (reference sequence). The V gene lost 1 base and the J gene lost 3 bases, with 11 bases spanning the gap. The CDR3 covers 15 residues. Here the CDR3 reads CASSQAGVGTDTQYF. As DNA, the CDR3 is TGTGCCAGCAGCCAAGCGGGAGTTGGAACAGATACGCAGTATTTT.

This clone was detected once. The chain joins TRBV7-2 to TRBJ2-3; D is possibly TRBD1 (6 bases). Trimming took off 5 bases at V and 4 bases at J, with 13 bases between the two ends. Germline V gives CDR1 SGHTA, CDR2 FQGNSA. The CDR3 runs 14 residues. The CDR3 spells CASSNRVVADTQYF. In DNA form, the CDR3 reads TGTGCCAGCAGCAACAGGGTTGTGGCAGATACGCAGTATTTT.

This chain connects TRBV5-1 to TRBJ2-6; D might be TRBD1 (5 bases). Germline CDR1 and CDR2: SGHRS and YFSETQ. The CDR3 extends over 15 amino acids. The germline V and J ends were trimmed by 4 bases and 4 bases, with 12 bases remaining between them. CDR3 residues: CASSPQGLGANVLTF. The CDR3 nucleotides are TGCGCCAGCAGCCCTCAGGGTCTGGGGGCCAACGTCCTGACTTTC.

The rearrangement joins TRBV3-1 (or the pseudogene TRBV3-2) to TRBJ1-5; possibly TRBD1 for D (5 bases). The V end was cut by 3 bases, the J end by 2 bases, with 11 bases between. Germline CDR1 reads LGHDT; CDR2 reads YNNKEL (reference sequence). The CDR3 has 15 residues. The CDR3 region is CASSQLPGGNQPQHF. DNA of the CDR3: TGTGCCAGCAGCCAGCTTCCGGGGGGCAATCAGCCCCAGCATTTT.